The 5 T cell receptor beta chains below were found in one sample sequenced in a study of identical twins. MiXCR was run by TCRdb on the 5' RACE reads, yielding one entry per CDR3 protein. The table records about 200,000 distinct CDR3 sequences, about 15% of them present only once. These data also formed part of another study, on T cells expressing NK-cell markers.

The sample comprised CD8+ T cells sorted from blood. All receptors derive from a woman in her late teens or twenties in good health.

The V gene is TRBV7-9, the J gene TRBJ2-7, with D perhaps matching TRBD2 (6 bases). Per germline, CDR1 SEHNR and CDR2 FQNEAQ (reference sequence). V lost 3 bases to trimming and J lost 0 bases, with 12 bases between them. The CDR3 loop spans 15 amino acids. The CDR3 here is CASSFSEGSSYEQYF. In DNA, the CDR3 is TGTGCCAGCAGCTTTTCGGAGGGAAGCTCCTACGAGCAGTACTTC. Filled out from reference TRBV7-9 and TRBJ2-7, the complete variable domain reads DTGVSQNPRHKITKRGQNVTFRCDPISEHNRLYWYRQTLGQGPEFLTYFQNEAQLEKSRLLSDRFSAERPKGSFSTLEIQRTEQGDSAMYLCASSFSEGSSYEQYFGPGTRLTVT.

This clonotype was seen at least ten times. The V call is TRBV6-2 or TRBV6-3, the J call TRBJ2-7; 11 positions match TRBD1. The CDR3 is 14 residues long. Germline values: CDR1 MNHEY, CDR2 SVGEGT. Trimming removed 2 bases from V and 3 bases from J; junction bases left unmatched: 0. The DNA of the CDR3 is TGTGCCAGCAGTTACGGGACAGGGGGCTACGAGCAGTACTTC. It specifies CASSYGTGGYEQYF.

This chain joins TRBV20-1 and TRBJ2-1; 10 bases match TRBD2. Germline V gene lookup returns CDR1 DFQATT and CDR2 SNEGSKA (reference sequence). CDR3 length: 14 amino acids. The V and J ends lost 5 bases and 0 bases, in that order; junction bases with no gene match: 1. The CDR3: CSALAGGSYNEQFF. CDR3 DNA: TGCAGTGCTTTAGCGGGAGGCTCCTACAATGAGCAGTTCTTC.

This clonotype was seen at least ten times. This chain links TRBV16 with TRBJ1-1; D is undetermined. The CDR3 runs 12 residues. Deletions cut 6 bases from V and 8 bases from J, with 13 bases between. Germline values: CDR1 KGHSY, CDR2 FQNENV. The CDR3 DNA reads as TGTGCCAGCAGAGACCCCGCCGACGAAGCTTTCTTT. Its translation: CASRDPADEAFF.

This clonotype was detected only a few times. This rearrangement joins TRBV12-3 or TRBV12-4 to TRBJ2-1; 12 nucleotides agree with TRBD2. The CDR3 covers 14 residues. V lost 3 bases, J lost 14 bases, and 8 bases stayed unmatched. In nucleotides, the CDR3 is TGTGCCAGCAGTTTGACTAGCGGGAGCCATGTTGAGTTCTTC. Translating gives CASSLTSGSHVEFF.